Given below is one T cell receptor (beta chain) in context. Its specificity is unknown. These data are taken from a study of OX40 agonist ivuxolimab in advanced cancers. Study information: Anti-PD-1, anti-PD-L1 or anti-CTLA-4 therapy given earlier was allowed, and 40% had some.

General study findings and limits: There were, on average, more expanded clones in CD8+ T cells than in CD4+. What antigens the expanded peripheral T cells recognized was never established.

Using immunoSEQ multiplex PCR, the repertoire was profiled, and TCRdb retains in-frame clones only, with some absent. The table records about 46,000 clones, around nine tenths of them present only once. The V gene lost 1 base and the J gene lost 5 bases, with 17 bases spanning the gap. Germline CDR1 GTSNPN, CDR2 SVGIG (reference sequence). The CDR3 is made up of 15 amino acids. This sequence joins TRBV30 and TRBJ2-5, with a weak D call TRBD2 (6 bases). The clonotype comes from an adult with an advanced solid tumor such as melanoma, head and neck, liver or kidney cancer. The sample consisted of CD4+ or CD8+ T cells sorted from blood, taken in a trial of the OX40 agonist ivuxolimab. The CDR3 reads CAWSAVRRGEETQYF. CDR3 nucleotides: TGTGCCTGGAGTGCCGTCCGGCGGGGCGAGGAGACCCAGTACTTC.